Sequencing of this TCR beta chain was carried out in a study of blood T cells in healthy people across ages. Overall study findings and caveats: Expanded clonotype changes were possibly confounded by unknown donor CMV status. Higher naive T cell percentage went strongly together with higher TCR beta diversity. When set beside aged donors, long-lived donors presented more naive CD4+ cells and higher diversity.

As concerns this clonotype: Antigen unknown.

Trimming stripped 6 bases from V and 7 bases from J, with 18 bases between. The CDR3 is 14 amino acids. For every donor, a draw yielded ten milliliters of peripheral blood. Primers used in a second PCR of roughly 6 to 12 cycles were a sample-barcoded 5' primer and a J-beta primer mix. MiXCR, applied by TCRdb to the 5' RACE reads, yields one record per CDR3 protein. Among 550,000 to 600,000 distinct CDR3 sequences listed, roughly 29% were seen once. The specimen sequenced was blood. V is TRBV12-3 or TRBV12-4 and J is TRBJ1-2; D possibly corresponds to TRBD1 (5 bases). The sequence derives from a woman in her 70s in good health. CDR3 amino acids: CASSWDVTGSGYTF. The CDR3 nucleotides read TGTGCCAGCAGCTGGGACGTAACGGGGAGTGGCTACACCTTC.